These T cell receptor beta chains were read from a single sample in a study of T-cell memory formation after mild COVID-19. A single record per CDR3 protein comes from TCRdb applying MiXCR to the 5' RACE reads. The table shows 280,000 or so distinct CDR3 sequences, with approximately 8.4% occurring only once. Source material: PBMCs or a T cell subset sorted from them (not recorded which). All receptors come from a man aged 18 to 35 who had mild COVID-19 (a few samples of this study predate the infection). Cell type and time point are not known. The CDR3 runs from the conserved cysteine through the conserved F or W. D genes are given only for firm matches. Clone size appears in some rows only: once, few, many, or a class for an expanded clone.

NA,few,TRBV7-7,TRBJ1-6,CASGLKTHSPLHF,TGTGCTAGCGGTCTTAAAACCCATTCACCCCTCCACTTT
TRBD1,NA,TRBV7-6,TRBJ1-1,CASSFHRGEAFF,TGTGCCAGCAGCTTCCACAGGGGTGAAGCTTTCTTT
NA,few,TRBV28,TRBJ2-1,CASSLGDRAGTGGSSYNEQFF,TGTGCCAGCAGCCTCGGGGACAGGGCAGGAACGGGGGGGAGCTCCTACAATGAGCAGTTCTTC
NA,few,TRBV4-3,TRBJ1-5,CASRDQRDQPQHF,TGCGCCAGCAGGGATCAGCGAGATCAGCCCCAGCATTTT
NA,few,TRBV13,TRBJ2-2,CASSLPRSKPDYTGELFF,TGTGCCAGCAGCTTACCCCGGAGCAAGCCAGACTACACCGGGGAGCTGTTTTTT
TRBD1,NA,TRBV30,TRBJ1-1,CAWTPNWDRVDRRTEAFF,TGTGCCTGGACTCCGAACTGGGACAGGGTTGATAGGAGAACTGAAGCTTTCTTT
NA,few,TRBV28,TRBJ1-1,CASSFASAGGEAFF,TGTGCCAGCAGTTTTGCGTCAGCGGGCGGAGAGGCTTTCTTT
TRBD1,few,TRBV29-1,TRBJ2-3,CSLRQGGTDTQYF,TGCAGCCTCCGACAGGGGGGCACAGATACGCAGTATTTT
TRBD1,many,TRBV6-1,TRBJ1-2,CASSHAGTGVGYTF,TGTGCCAGCAGCCATGCCGGGACAGGGGTCGGCTACACCTTC
NA,NA,TRBV18,TRBJ2-2,CASSPSILQNTGELFF,TGTGCCAGCTCACCCAGTATCCTCCAGAACACCGGGGAGCTGTTTTTT
NA,many,TRBV12-3/TRBV12-4,TRBJ1-5,CASSFRDNQPQHF,TGTGCCAGCAGTTTCAGGGACAATCAGCCCCAGCATTTT
NA,NA,TRBV7-9,TRBJ1-1,CASSLGGLVYTEAFF,TGTGCCAGCAGCTTAGGGGGACTAGTGTACACTGAAGCTTTCTTT
TRBD1,NA,TRBV2,TRBJ1-6,CASSGRGQSNSPLHF,TGTGCCAGCAGCGGGAGGGGGCAGTCAAATTCACCCCTCCACTTT
NA,NA,TRBV25-1,TRBJ2-1,CASSELGTLNEQFF,TGTGCCAGCAGTGAACTGGGGACCCTCAATGAGCAGTTCTTC
NA,NA,TRBV6-5,TRBJ2-2,CASSPGRRGSNTGELFF,TGTGCCAGCAGTCCGGGGCGGCGGGGATCCAACACCGGGGAGCTGTTTTTT
NA,many,TRBV5-1,TRBJ1-1,CASSPEPNTEAFF,TGCGCCAGCAGCCCTGAACCGAACACTGAAGCTTTCTTT
NA,many,TRBV7-9,TRBJ2-3,CASSNSYSTDTQYF,TGTGCCAGCAGCAACAGTTATAGCACAGATACGCAGTATTTT
NA,NA,TRBV14,TRBJ2-2,CASSLGTGQGFGAGEPFF,NA
NA,few,TRBV10-3,TRBJ2-7,CAISDETLSSYEQYF,TGTGCCATCAGTGACGAGACACTGAGCTCCTACGAGCAGTACTTC
NA,NA,TRBV7-9,TRBJ2-5,CASSRPKGTEQETQYF,TGTGCCAGCAGCCGACCAAAAGGGACGGAGCAAGAGACCCAGTACTTC
NA,few,TRBV6-2/TRBV6-3,TRBJ2-7,CASSYGRSSYEQYF,TGTGCCAGCAGTTATGGCAGGAGCTCCTACGAGCAGTACTTC
NA,many,TRBV4-1,TRBJ2-7,CASSQAGASSPEQYF,TGCGCCAGCAGCCAAGCGGGTGCCTCTTCCCCTGAGCAGTACTTC
NA,NA,TRBV7-9,TRBJ2-1,CASSLGGSEQFF,TGTGCCAGCAGCTTAGGGGGTTCGGAGCAGTTCTTC
TRBD1,few,TRBV5-1,TRBJ1-2,CASSFDRGNFNYGYTF,TGCGCCAGCAGCTTTGACAGGGGGAATTTTAACTATGGCTACACCTTC
NA,many,TRBV7-9,TRBJ2-3,CASSFSTGGTDTQYF,TGTGCCAGCAGCTTTTCTACTGGGGGCACAGATACGCAGTATTTT
TRBD1,NA,TRBV6-6,TRBJ1-5,CASSQDRVQPQHF,TGTGCCAGCAGTCAGGACAGGGTCCAGCCCCAGCATTTT
NA,NA,TRBV7-3,TRBJ2-5,CASSKPGEQETQYF,TGTGCCAGCAGCAAACCAGGAGAGCAAGAGACCCAGTACTTC
NA,NA,TRBV6-1,TRBJ2-7,CASTLMMLGYEQYF,TGTGCCAGCACGCTCATGATGCTGGGCTACGAGCAGTACTTC
NA,NA,TRBV5-1,TRBJ1-5,CASSLVPGGNQPQHF,TGCGCCAGCAGCTTGGTTCCGGGGGGGAATCAGCCCCAGCATTTT
TRBD1,few,TRBV10-3,TRBJ1-2,CAINPGQPGGYTF,TGTGCCATCAACCCGGGACAGCCAGGCGGCTACACCTTC
NA,NA,TRBV5-1,TRBJ1-4,CASSVASATNEKLFF,TGCGCCAGCAGCGTCGCGTCGGCAACTAATGAAAAACTGTTTTTT
NA,NA,TRBV7-2,TRBJ2-1,CASSPSGAAGSGNEQFF,TGTGCCAGCAGCCCAAGTGGAGCGGCAGGGAGTGGGAATGAGCAGTTCTTC
TRBD2,many,TRBV2,TRBJ2-5,CASSVGERGGQTQYF,TGTGCCAGCAGTGTGGGCGAGCGGGGGGGCCAGACCCAGTACTTC
NA,few,TRBV3-1,TRBJ1-6,CASSQANTDSPLHF,TGTGCCAGCAGCCAAGCCAATACAGATTCACCCCTCCACTTT
NA,many,TRBV11-3,TRBJ2-5,CASSLSRDHQETQYF,TGTGCCAGCAGCTTATCCCGGGACCACCAAGAGACCCAGTACTTC
NA,few,TRBV6-4,TRBJ1-1,CASTKRTEAFF,TGTGCCAGCACCAAACGCACTGAAGCTTTCTTT
NA,NA,TRBV12-3/TRBV12-4,TRBJ1-6,CASSLLAGSKNSPLHF,TGTGCCAGCAGTTTACTTGCAGGGAGTAAGAATTCACCCCTCCACTTT
NA,NA,TRBV5-1,TRBJ1-3,CASSSASSGNTIYF,TGCGCCAGCAGCTCAGCGAGCTCTGGAAACACCATATATTTT
NA,few,TRBV20-1,TRBJ2-5,CSATPGEAPQYF,TGCAGTGCTACCCCGGGCGAGGCCCCCCAGTACTTC
NA,few,TRBV6-2/TRBV6-3,TRBJ1-5,CASSYRGQGNQPQHF,TGTGCCAGCAGTTATCGGGGTCAAGGGAATCAGCCCCAGCATTTT
NA,few,TRBV21-1,TRBJ2-1,CASNSRRDNEQFF,TGTGCCAGCAACTCAAGGCGGGACAATGAGCAGTTCTTC
NA,many,TRBV5-1,TRBJ1-1,CASSLGMNTEAFF,TGCGCCAGCAGCCTGGGAATGAACACTGAAGCTTTCTTT